This TCR beta chain was sequenced in a study of cytomegalovirus exposure and HLA in healthy donors. Germline-derived CDR1 and CDR2 are SGHAT and FQNNGV. The CDR3 length is 12 residues. Trimming removed 3 bases at V and 6 bases at J, with 8 bases between. Researchers ran the PCR with 60 Vbeta and 13 Jbeta primers. Only in-frame clones appear in the TCRdb table, and some are missing; sequencing was by immunoSEQ multiplex PCR. Of roughly 170,000 clones listed, 78% are singletons. This TCR came from a woman aged 50 to 60 in good health and CMV-seropositive. Sequenced: PBMCs. The chain employs TRBV11-2 and TRBJ1-1; D unresolved. The CDR3 sequence: CASSFVPSEAFF. The CDR3 bases are TGTGCCAGCAGCTTTGTCCCCTCTGAAGCTTTCTTT.